Shown below are 32 T cell receptor beta chains from a single sample sequenced in a study of OX40 agonist ivuxolimab in advanced cancers. The assay was immunoSEQ multiplex PCR, and TCRdb's table has in-frame clones only and misses some. The table records 90,000 or so clones, approximately 92% of them present only once. The specimen comprised CD4+ or CD8+ T cells sorted from blood, sampled in a trial of the OX40 agonist ivuxolimab. All receptors derive from an adult with an advanced solid tumor such as melanoma, head and neck, liver or kidney cancer.

This rearrangement joins TRBV5-6 to TRBJ1-1; D is ambiguous. This CDR3 contains 14 residues. CDR1 and CDR2 from the germline V gene are SGHDT and YYEEEE. Trimming took 2 bases from V and 5 from J, leaving 13 bases between them. As DNA, the CDR3 is TGTGCCAGCAGCTTCTTCATGGTAGGGACTGAAGCTTTCTTT. It encodes CASSFFMVGTEAFF.

The chain has TRBV30 and TRBJ1-5, with D hard to call. The V gene's germline CDR1 is GTSNPN and CDR2 SVGIG (reference sequence). The ends were cut back, 3 bases at V and 5 bases at J, with 17 bases in the middle. This CDR3 has 15 residues. The CDR3 DNA reads TGTGCCTGGAGCCCCCCCGGACGCAGCCATCAGCCCCAGCATTTT. Translating it yields CAWSPPGRSHQPQHF.

The chain employs TRBV4-2 and TRBJ2-5; TRBD1 might be the D (7 bases). Germline CDR1 and CDR2: LGHNA and YNFKEQ. Trimming pared 2 bases from V and 4 bases from J, leaving 17 bases between. CDR3 size: 16 residues. The CDR3 DNA reads as TGTGCCAGCAGCCAAAATGGCCGACAGGGAGGAGAGACCCAGTACTTC. It yields the protein CASSQNGRQGGETQYF.

V usage is TRBV7-6 and J usage is TRBJ2-1; 11 nucleotides align to TRBD1. Losses at the gene ends were 0 bases for V and 4 bases for J; bases not matched to a gene: 2. Germline CDR1 and CDR2: SGHVS and FNYEAQ. This CDR3 contains 16 residues. CDR3 DNA sequence: TGTGCCAGCAGCTTAGCCGGGACAGGGGGTTACAATGAGCAGTTCTTC. Its translation is CASSLAGTGGYNEQFF. Looking up the rest from reference TRBV7-6 and TRBJ2-1 gives the full variable domain: GAGVSQSPRYKVTKRGQDVALRCDPISGHVSLYWYRQALGQGPEFLTYFNYEAQQDKSGLPNDRFSAERPEGSISTLTIQRTEQRDSAMYRCASSLAGTGGYNEQFFGPGTRLTVL.

V and J are TRBV4-3 and TRBJ1-1; 8 nucleotides line up with TRBD1. The J segment lost 8 bases and the V segment lost 5 bases, leaving 7 bases of the junction unmatched. The CDR3 totals 13 residues. Germline CDR1 is LGHNA and CDR2 is YSLEER. The CDR3 region is CASSKTGAGEAFF. The CDR3, as DNA: TGCGCCAGCAGCAAGACAGGGGCAGGGGAAGCTTTCTTT.

The chain combines TRBV11-3 with TRBJ1-1; no clear D. The germline V gene encodes CDR1 SGHNT and CDR2 YENEEA. This CDR3 spans 13 amino acids. Between the trimmed V and J ends, which lost 2 bases and 3 bases, there was a span of 7 bases. The CDR3 loop reads CASSLYLDTEAFF. Here the CDR3 DNA reads TGTGCCAGCAGCTTATACCTTGACACTGAAGCTTTCTTT.

This chain uses TRBV30 with TRBJ1-2; D is unclear. V gave up 1 base and J gave up 4 bases, with 10 bases separating them. The germline V gene encodes CDR1 GTSNPN and CDR2 SVGIG (reference sequence). The CDR3 has 13 residues. The CDR3 sequence is CAWSDGPGYGYTF. The CDR3 DNA sequence: TGTGCCTGGAGTGACGGACCGGGCTATGGCTACACCTTC.

The chain uses TRBV7-9 and TRBJ1-2; D is undetermined. This CDR3 spans 14 amino acids. CDR1 is SEHNR, CDR2 FQNEAQ, per germline (reference sequence). Trimming pared 1 base from V and 2 bases from J, leaving 8 bases between. In nucleotides, the CDR3 is TGTGCCAGCAGCTTAGTGGAACGGAACTATGGCTACACCTTC. Protein: CASSLVERNYGYTF.

This sequence joins TRBV28 and TRBJ2-7, with 9 bases identical to TRBD1. The V gene's germline CDR1 is MDHEN and CDR2 SYDVKM. The CDR3 contains 14 residues. The J segment lost 5 bases and the V segment lost 5 bases, leaving 7 bases of the junction unmatched. The CDR3 DNA follows: TGTGCCAGCAGTCATCCGGGACAGGGTCACGAGCAGTACTTC. It codes for CASSHPGQGHEQYF.

The chain combines TRBV4-3 with TRBJ2-1; 9 bases line up with TRBD1. V dropped 1 base and J dropped 3; count of bases not matched to a gene: 1. The CDR3 spans 15 residues. Germline values: CDR1 LGHNA, CDR2 YSLEER. The CDR3 loop reads CASSQGTGDYNEQFF. The CDR3 DNA is TGCGCCAGCAGCCAAGGGACAGGGGACTACAATGAGCAGTTCTTC.

To note about this clone: The junction and the germline gene differ at one end; a read error may be behind it. The V gene is TRBV7-7, the J gene TRBJ2-5; weak D call: TRBD2 (6 bases). The germline gives CDR1 SSHAT, CDR2 FNYEAQ (reference sequence). This CDR3 comprises 13 residues. For the CDR3, the DNA is TGTGCTAGCAGCTTTGGACTACGCGAGACCCAGTACTTC. Its translation: CASSFGLRETQYF.

The chain joins TRBV11-2 to TRBJ1-2; no definite D call. V was clipped by 5 bases and J by 7 bases, with 11 bases between them. CDR1 is SGHAT, CDR2 FQNNGV, per germline. The CDR3 is made up of 12 amino acids. The CDR3 region has the DNA TGTGCCAGCAGCCGGAACAACGGTGGCTACACCTTC. This sequence encodes CASSRNNGGYTF.

The gene calls are TRBV5-6 and TRBJ2-1, with 8 bases fitting TRBD1. From germline, CDR1 is SGHDT and CDR2 YYEEEE. V lost 4 bases, J lost 8 bases, and 14 bases stayed unmatched. This CDR3 is 16 amino acids long. CDR3 sequence: CASSAGTGNTRDEQFF. Here the CDR3 DNA reads TGTGCCAGCAGCGCCGGGACAGGTAACACGAGAGATGAGCAGTTCTTC.

The V gene is TRBV25-1, the J gene TRBJ1-1; a possible D gene is TRBD1 (5 bases). CDR3 length: 14 amino acids. With 4 bases removed from V and 4 bases from J, the gap between germline ends came to 13 bases. Per germline, CDR1 MGHDK and CDR2 SYGVNS. Here the CDR3 reads CASSAQGRGTEAFF. CDR3 DNA: TGTGCCAGCAGTGCTCAGGGTCGGGGCACTGAAGCTTTCTTT. The full variable domain, with the rest looked up from reference TRBV25-1 and TRBJ1-1, is EADIYQTPRYLVIGTGKKITLECSQTMGHDKMYWYQQDPGMELHLIHYSYGVNSTEKGDLSSESTVSRIRTEHFPLTLESARPSHTSQYLCASSAQGRGTEAFFGQGTRLTVV.

V gene TRBV19 combines with J gene TRBJ1-1, with D uncertain. Germline V gene lookup returns CDR1 LNHDA and CDR2 SQIVND (reference sequence). V was cut by 1 base and J by 0 bases, with 3 bases left in between. The CDR3 sequence is 13 residues long. The CDR3 region is CASSIGVNTEAFF. For the CDR3, the DNA is TGTGCCAGTAGTATAGGGGTGAACACTGAAGCTTTCTTT.

The chain employs TRBV4-1 and TRBJ1-4, with 7 bases identical to TRBD1. The CDR3 contains 16 residues. The V gene's germline CDR1 is MGHRA and CDR2 YSYEKL. V was pared by 2 bases and J by 7 bases, with 10 bases of the junction left unmatched. CDR3 sequence: CASSQLRRGRSEKLFF. The CDR3 DNA reads as TGCGCCAGCAGCCAACTCAGGAGGGGGCGGAGTGAAAAACTGTTTTTT.

This sequence joins TRBV18 and TRBJ2-1; 9 nucleotides align to TRBD2. Germline V gene lookup returns CDR1 KGHSH and CDR2 LQKENI. The CDR3 is 19 residues long. The V and J ends lost 6 bases and 4 bases, in that order; junction bases with no gene match: 19. The CDR3 DNA is TGTGCCAGCTCCCTTAGATTTTGGACTAGCGACCCCCTTTACAATGAGCAGTTCTTC. Translation: CASSLRFWTSDPLYNEQFF.

V usage is TRBV30 and J usage is TRBJ2-7; D might be TRBD1 (6 bases). The CDR3 length is 12 residues. The germline V gene encodes CDR1 GTSNPN and CDR2 SVGIG (reference sequence). Trimming stripped 1 base from V and 4 bases from J, with 8 bases between. The CDR3 here is CAWSAGQYEQYF. The CDR3 DNA reads as TGTGCCTGGAGTGCCGGACAGTACGAGCAGTACTTC.

The chain links TRBV25-1 to TRBJ1-4, with unresolved D. This CDR3 is built from 16 residues. Trimming shortened V by 3 bases and J by 8 bases, and 19 bases separated the two germline ends. Germline V gene data show CDR1 as MGHDK and CDR2 as SYGVNS. CDR3 sequence: CASSEGTMSNSEKLFF. The CDR3 region has the DNA TGTGCCAGCAGTGAGGGTACGATGAGTAACTCCGAAAAACTGTTTTTT.

The chain has TRBV7-2 and TRBJ1-4, with unresolved D. Germline V gene data show CDR1 as SGHTA and CDR2 as FQGNSA. There are 15 residues in the CDR3. V lost 1 base to trimming and J lost 3 bases, with 9 bases between them. The CDR3 spells CASSLVGIPNEKLFF. CDR3 in DNA: TGTGCCAGCAGCTTAGTCGGGATACCTAATGAAAAACTGTTTTTT.

The chain recombines TRBV19 with TRBJ2-2; D gene ambiguous. The length of the CDR3 is 12 residues. Deletions cut 5 bases from V and 5 bases from J, with 6 bases between. Germline CDR1 reads LNHDA; CDR2 reads SQIVND (reference sequence). For the CDR3, the DNA is TGTGCCAGTAGTCCTCGAACCGGGGAGCTGTTTTTT. The encoded protein is CASSPRTGELFF.

The rearrangement uses TRBV7-8 and TRBJ2-7; possibly TRBD1 for D (5 bases). V lost 5 bases and J lost 3, with 11 bases in between. Germline V gene data show CDR1 as SGHVS and CDR2 as FQNEAQ. The CDR3 contains 13 residues. Written as DNA, the CDR3 is TGTGCCAGCAGCGACAGAGCCGACTACGAGCAGTACTTC. Translation gives CASSDRADYEQYF.

The rearrangement uses TRBV29-1 and TRBJ1-6, with unresolved D. CDR3 length: 13 residues. Germline CDR1 is SQVTM and CDR2 is ANQGSEA. V lost 4 bases, J lost 1 base, and 5 bases lay in between. CDR3 protein: CSVGESYNSPLHF. CDR3 DNA: TGCAGCGTTGGGGAGTCCTATAATTCACCCCTCCACTTT. Full variable domain (remainder filled in from reference TRBV29-1 and TRBJ1-6): SAVISQKPSRDICQRGTSLTIQCQVDSQVTMMFWYRQQPGQSLTLIATANQGSEATYESGFVIDKFPISRPNLTFSTLTVSNMSPEDSSIYLCSVGESYNSPLHFGNGTRLTVT.

The chain links TRBV18 to TRBJ1-3; D is unclear. From germline, CDR1 is KGHSH and CDR2 LQKENI. Trimming pared 3 bases from V and 3 bases from J, leaving 9 bases between. The CDR3 has 14 amino acids. The CDR3 region has the DNA TGTGCCAGCTCACCTATATCGGATGGAAACACCATATATTTT. The encoded protein is CASSPISDGNTIYF.

The chain is built from TRBV30 and TRBJ2-5, with D uncertain. V lost 4 bases to trimming and J lost 1 base, with 19 bases between them. This CDR3 is 16 amino acids long. The germline V gene encodes CDR1 GTSNPN and CDR2 SVGIG (reference sequence). CDR3 in DNA: TGTGCCTGGAAAGATCAGTACTATCAGGTCCAAGAGACCCAGTACTTC. Translating gives CAWKDQYYQVQETQYF.

This sequence joins TRBV9 and TRBJ2-1, with D possibly being TRBD1 or TRBD2 (5 bases each). Trimming cost V 0 bases and J 3 bases, with 13 bases left between them. Looked up from germline, CDR1 is SGDLS and CDR2 is YYNGEE. CDR3 size: 16 residues. CDR3 residues: CASSVATPGGYNEQFF. The CDR3 nucleotides are TGTGCCAGCAGCGTAGCTACCCCTGGGGGCTACAATGAGCAGTTCTTC.

The chain carries TRBV19 and TRBJ1-5; 8 bases are shared with TRBD1. Per the germline V gene, CDR1 is LNHDA and CDR2 is SQIVND (reference sequence). CDR3 length: 15 residues. J was trimmed by 6 bases and V by 3 bases; bases with no gene match: 7. For the CDR3, the DNA is TGTGCCAGTAGTATGTATCAGGGGGCACTTCAGCCCCAGCATTTT. Translating it yields CASSMYQGALQPQHF.

This chain links TRBV6-6 with TRBJ2-7; 8 bases agree with TRBD2. This CDR3 comprises 15 residues. V was pared by 6 bases and J by 5 bases, with 12 bases of the junction left unmatched. The germline V gene encodes CDR1 MNHNY and CDR2 SVGAGI (reference sequence). The CDR3 nucleotides read TGTGCCAGCAGCCCCGGACTAGCAGTATTCGACGAGCAGTACTTC. Translating it yields CASSPGLAVFDEQYF.

The chain is built from TRBV4-2 and TRBJ2-1, with no clear D. Trimming removed 2 bases at V and 5 bases at J, with 13 bases between. The CDR3 totals 15 residues. The germline V gene has CDR1 LGHNA and CDR2 YNFKEQ. The CDR3 DNA follows: TGTGCCAGCAGCCAAACTCAGTTCCGGGACAATGAGCAGTTCTTC. Its protein is CASSQTQFRDNEQFF.

This chain connects TRBV28 to TRBJ1-2; D unresolved. This CDR3 has 12 amino acids. In germline, CDR1 is MDHEN, CDR2 SYDVKM. Trimming took off 5 bases at V and 8 bases at J, with 12 bases between the two ends. CDR3 sequence: CASSLESGGYTF. The DNA for the CDR3 is TGTGCCAGCAGTCTGGAATCGGGCGGCTACACCTTC.

This chain uses TRBV7-8 with TRBJ2-5; 10 nucleotides line up with TRBD1. The junction had 5 bases not matched to a gene; V was cut back by 1 base and J by 9 bases. This CDR3 is built from 14 residues. The germline V gene has CDR1 SGHVS and CDR2 FQNEAQ. CDR3 region: CASSLGQGASAQYF. The CDR3 bases are TGTGCCAGCAGCTTAGGACAGGGGGCTTCGGCCCAGTACTTC.

V usage is TRBV11-2 and J usage is TRBJ1-3, with D possibly matching TRBD1 (6 bases). This CDR3 region has 13 residues. The V end was cut by 4 bases, the J end by 4 bases, with 8 bases between. Germline V gene data show CDR1 as SGHAT and CDR2 as FQNNGV. CDR3 sequence reads: CASSSDRGNTIYF. CDR3 nucleotide sequence: TGTGCCAGCAGCTCAGACAGGGGAAACACCATATATTTT.